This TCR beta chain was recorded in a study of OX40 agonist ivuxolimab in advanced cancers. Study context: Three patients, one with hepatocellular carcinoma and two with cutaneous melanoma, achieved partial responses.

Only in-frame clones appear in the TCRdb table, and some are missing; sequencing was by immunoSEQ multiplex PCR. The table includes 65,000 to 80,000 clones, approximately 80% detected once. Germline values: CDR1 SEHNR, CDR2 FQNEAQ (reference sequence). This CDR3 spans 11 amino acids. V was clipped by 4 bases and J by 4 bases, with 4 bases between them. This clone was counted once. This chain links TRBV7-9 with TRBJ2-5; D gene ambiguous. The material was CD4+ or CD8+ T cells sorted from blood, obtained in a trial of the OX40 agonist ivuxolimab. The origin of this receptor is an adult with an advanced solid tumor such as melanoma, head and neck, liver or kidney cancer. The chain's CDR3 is CASSSSETQYF. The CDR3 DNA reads TGTGCCAGCAGCTCCTCAGAGACCCAGTACTTC.